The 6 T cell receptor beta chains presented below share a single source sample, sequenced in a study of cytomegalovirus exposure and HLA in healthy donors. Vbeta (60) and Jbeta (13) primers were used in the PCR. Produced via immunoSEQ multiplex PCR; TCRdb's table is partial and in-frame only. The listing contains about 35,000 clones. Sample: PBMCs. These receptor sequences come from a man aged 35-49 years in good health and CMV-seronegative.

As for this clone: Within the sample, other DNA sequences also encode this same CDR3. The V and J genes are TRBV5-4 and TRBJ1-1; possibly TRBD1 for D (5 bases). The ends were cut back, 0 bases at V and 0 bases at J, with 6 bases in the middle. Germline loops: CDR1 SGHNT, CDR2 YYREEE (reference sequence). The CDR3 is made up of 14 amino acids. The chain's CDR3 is CASSLGQMNTEAFF. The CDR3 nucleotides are TGTGCCAGCAGCTTGGGACAGATGAACACTGAAGCTTTCTTT.

In DNA, the CDR3 is TGTGCCAGTAGTTGGACTAGCGCGACAGATACGCAGTATTTT. Translating it yields CASSWTSATDTQYF. The rearrangement links TRBV19 to TRBJ2-3, with 9 bases matching TRBD2. This CDR3 is 14 amino acids long. The V and J ends lost 5 bases and 3 bases, in that order; junction bases with no gene match: 3. Per germline, CDR1 LNHDA and CDR2 SQIVND (reference sequence).

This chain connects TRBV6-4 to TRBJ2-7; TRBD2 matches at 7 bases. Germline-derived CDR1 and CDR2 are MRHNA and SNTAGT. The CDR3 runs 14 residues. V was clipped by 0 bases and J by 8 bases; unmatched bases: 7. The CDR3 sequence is CASSDSGREWKQYF. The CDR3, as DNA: TGTGCCAGCAGTGACTCCGGGCGGGAGTGGAAGCAGTACTTC.

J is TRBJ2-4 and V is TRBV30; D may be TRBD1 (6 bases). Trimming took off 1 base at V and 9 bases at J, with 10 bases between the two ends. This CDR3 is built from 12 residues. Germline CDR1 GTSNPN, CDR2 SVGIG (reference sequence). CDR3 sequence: CAWSGGLSIQYF. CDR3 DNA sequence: TGTGCCTGGAGTGGGGGGCTGAGCATTCAGTACTTC. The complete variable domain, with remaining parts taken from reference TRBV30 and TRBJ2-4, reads SQTIHQWPATLVQPVGSPLSLECTVEGTSNPNLYWYRQAAGRGLQLLFYSVGIGQISSEVPQNLSASRPQDRQFILSSKKLLLSDSGFYLCAWSGGLSIQYFGAGTRLSVL.

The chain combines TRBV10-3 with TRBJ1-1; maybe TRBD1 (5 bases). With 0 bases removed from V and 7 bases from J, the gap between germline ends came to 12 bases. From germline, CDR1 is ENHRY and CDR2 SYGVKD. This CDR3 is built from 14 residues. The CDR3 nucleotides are TGTGCCATCAGTGAGTCGACTGCAGGGATTGAAGCTTTCTTT. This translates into CAISESTAGIEAFF.

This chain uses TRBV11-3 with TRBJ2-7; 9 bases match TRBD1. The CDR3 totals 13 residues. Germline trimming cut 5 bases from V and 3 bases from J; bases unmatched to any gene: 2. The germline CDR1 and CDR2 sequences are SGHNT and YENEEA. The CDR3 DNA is TGTGCCAGCAGCCCGGACAGGGGCTACGAGCAGTACTTC. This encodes CASSPDRGYEQYF.